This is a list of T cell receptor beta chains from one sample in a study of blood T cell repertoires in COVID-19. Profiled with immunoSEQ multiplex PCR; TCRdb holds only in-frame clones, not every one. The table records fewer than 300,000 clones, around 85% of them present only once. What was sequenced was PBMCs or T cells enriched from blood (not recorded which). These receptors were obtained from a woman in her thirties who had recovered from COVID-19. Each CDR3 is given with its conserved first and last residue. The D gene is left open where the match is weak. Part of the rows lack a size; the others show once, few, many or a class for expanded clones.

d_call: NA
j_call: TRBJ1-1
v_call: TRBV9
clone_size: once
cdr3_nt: TGTGCCAGCAGCGTCATAGACAGAATGAACACTGAAGCTTTCTTT
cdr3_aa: CASSVIDRMNTEAFF

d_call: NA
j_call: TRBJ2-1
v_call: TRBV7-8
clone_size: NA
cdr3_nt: TGTGCCAGCAGCCAAACCAATAGTGAGCGGGAGCAGTTCTTC
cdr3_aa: CASSQTNSEREQFF

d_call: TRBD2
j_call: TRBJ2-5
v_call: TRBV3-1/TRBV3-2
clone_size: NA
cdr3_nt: TGTGCCAGCAGCTTTAGCGGGGGTTCTCAAGAGACCCAGTACTTC
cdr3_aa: CASSFSGGSQETQYF

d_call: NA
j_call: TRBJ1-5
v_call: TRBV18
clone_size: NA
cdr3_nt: TGTGCCAGCTCACCCGGGGGTATGGGCAATCAGCCCCAGCATTTT
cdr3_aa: CASSPGGMGNQPQHF

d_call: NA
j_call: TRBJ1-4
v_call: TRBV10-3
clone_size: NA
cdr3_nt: TGTGCCATCAGTGAGTCCGACAGAAATAATGAAAAACTGTTTTTT
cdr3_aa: CAISESDRNNEKLFF

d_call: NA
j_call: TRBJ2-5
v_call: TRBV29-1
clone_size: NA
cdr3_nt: TGCAGCGTTAATGGGCTAGCGATGGAGACCCAGTACTTC
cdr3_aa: CSVNGLAMETQYF

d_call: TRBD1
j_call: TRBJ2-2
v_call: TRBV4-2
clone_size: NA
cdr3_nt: TGTGCCAGCAGCCTGGAGGGACAGGGGGCCAACGGGGAGCTGTTTTTT
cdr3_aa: CASSLEGQGANGELFF

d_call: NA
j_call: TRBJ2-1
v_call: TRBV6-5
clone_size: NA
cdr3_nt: TGTGCCAGCACTTTGACAACCTACAATGAGCAGTTCTTC
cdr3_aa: CASTLTTYNEQFF

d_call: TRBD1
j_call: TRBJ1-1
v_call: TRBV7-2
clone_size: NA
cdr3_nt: TGTGCCAGCAGCTTAGTTGATCGGACAGGTGATGAAGCTTTCTTT
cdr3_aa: CASSLVDRTGDEAFF

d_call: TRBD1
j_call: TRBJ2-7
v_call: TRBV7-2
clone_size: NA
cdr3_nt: TGTGCCAGCAGCTTGGGTCGCGGGACAGGAAGCCCCTACGAGCAGTACTTC
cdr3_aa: CASSLGRGTGSPYEQYF

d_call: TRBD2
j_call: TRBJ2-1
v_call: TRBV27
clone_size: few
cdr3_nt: TGTGCCAGCAGTGCTCCCGGGACTAAAAACAATGAGCAGTTCTTC
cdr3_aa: CASSAPGTKNNEQFF

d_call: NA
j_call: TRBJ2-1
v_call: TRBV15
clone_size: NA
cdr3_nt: TGTGCCACCAGCACCAGGGAAAATGAGCAGTTCTTC
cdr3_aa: CATSTRENEQFF

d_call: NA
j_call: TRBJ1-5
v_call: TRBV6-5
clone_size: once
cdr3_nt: TGTGCCAGCAGAAGTTCAGGGCAGCCCCAGCATTTT
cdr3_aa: CASRSSGQPQHF

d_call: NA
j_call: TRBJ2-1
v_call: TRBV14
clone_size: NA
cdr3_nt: TGTGCCAGCAGCCACGCTACCAGGGCAGTGTACAATGAGCAGTTCTTC
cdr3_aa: CASSHATRAVYNEQFF

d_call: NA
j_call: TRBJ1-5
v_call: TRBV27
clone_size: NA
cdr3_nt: TGTGCCAGCAGTTTTTCCGGTAGCAATCAGCCCCAGCATTTT
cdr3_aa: CASSFSGSNQPQHF

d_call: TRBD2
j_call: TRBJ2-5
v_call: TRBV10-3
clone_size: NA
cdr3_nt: TGTGCCATCAGTGGTGGACTAGCGGGCTCGCAAGAGACCCAGTACTTC
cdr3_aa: CAISGGLAGSQETQYF

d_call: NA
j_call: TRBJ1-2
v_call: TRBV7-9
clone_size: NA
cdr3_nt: TGTGCCAGCAGCCCACAGACCGGTATTATCTATGGCTACACCTTC
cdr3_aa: CASSPQTGIIYGYTF

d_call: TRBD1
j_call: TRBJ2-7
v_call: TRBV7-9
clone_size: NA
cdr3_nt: TGTGCCAGCAGCTTACTAAGCCAAACAGGGGCCGCCTACGAGCAGTACTTC
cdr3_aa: CASSLLSQTGAAYEQYF

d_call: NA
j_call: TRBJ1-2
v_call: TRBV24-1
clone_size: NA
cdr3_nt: TGTGCCACCAGTGAGACAGGAGGCGGCTACACCTTC
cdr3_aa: CATSETGGGYTF

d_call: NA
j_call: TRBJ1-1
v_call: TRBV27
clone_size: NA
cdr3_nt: TGTGCCAGCAGTTTTGGGGGGTTGAACACTGAAGCTTTCTTT
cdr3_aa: CASSFGGLNTEAFF

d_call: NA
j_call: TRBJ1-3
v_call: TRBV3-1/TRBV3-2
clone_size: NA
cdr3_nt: TGTGCCAGCAGCCAACAATCTGGAAACACCATATATTTT
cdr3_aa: CASSQQSGNTIYF

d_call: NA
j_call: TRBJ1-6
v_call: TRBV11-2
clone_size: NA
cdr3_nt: TGTGCCAGCAGCTTAGTCTGGGGGCAGAGCATGAATTCACCCCTCCACTTT
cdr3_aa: CASSLVWGQSMNSPLHF

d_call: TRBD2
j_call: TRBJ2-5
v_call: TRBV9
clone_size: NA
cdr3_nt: TGTGCCAGCAGCGTAAGCGGGACGAGGGAGACCCAGTACTTC
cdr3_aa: CASSVSGTRETQYF

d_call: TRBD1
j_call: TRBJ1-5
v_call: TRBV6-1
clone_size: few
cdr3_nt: TGTGCCAGCAGTGAAAGGGGACAGGGTAAGGCTCGGCAGCCCCAGCATTTT
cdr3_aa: CASSERGQGKARQPQHF

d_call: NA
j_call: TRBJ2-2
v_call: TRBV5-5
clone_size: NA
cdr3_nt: TGTGCCAGCAGCTTTGGGCAGAACACCGGGGAGCTGTTTTTT
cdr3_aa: CASSFGQNTGELFF

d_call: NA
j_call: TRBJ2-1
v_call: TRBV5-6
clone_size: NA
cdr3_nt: TGTGCCAGCAGCTCGCGACTACTCCTTAACAATGAGCAGTTCTTC
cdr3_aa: CASSSRLLLNNEQFF

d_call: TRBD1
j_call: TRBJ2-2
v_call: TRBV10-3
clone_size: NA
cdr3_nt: TGTGCCATCAGTGAGTCGCCCAGGGGGTGGCAGGAGGAACATGTCAGCGGGGAGCTGTTTTTT
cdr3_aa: CAISESPRGWQEEHVSGELFF

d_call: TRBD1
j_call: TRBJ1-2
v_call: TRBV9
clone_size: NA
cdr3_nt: TGTGCCAGCAGCGCCGACGAGGGGGCGCCTGGCTACACCTTC
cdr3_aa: CASSADEGAPGYTF

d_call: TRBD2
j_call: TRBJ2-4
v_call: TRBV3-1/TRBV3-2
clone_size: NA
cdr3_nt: TGTGCCAGCAGCCGGACTAGCGGGGGTGACATTCAGTACTTC
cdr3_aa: CASSRTSGGDIQYF

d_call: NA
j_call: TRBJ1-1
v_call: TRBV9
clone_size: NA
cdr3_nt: TGTGCCAGCAGCGCGACAGCGAACACTGAAGCTTTCTTT
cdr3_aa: CASSATANTEAFF

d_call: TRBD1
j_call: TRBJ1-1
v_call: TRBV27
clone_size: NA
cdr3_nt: TGTGCCAGCAGCACACAGGGGGGAGGAACTGAAGCTTTCTTT
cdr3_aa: CASSTQGGGTEAFF

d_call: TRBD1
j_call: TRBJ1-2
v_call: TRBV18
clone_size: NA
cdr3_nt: TGTGCCAGCTCACAAGGGACAGGGGGCCGTGATGGCTACACCTTC
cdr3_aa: CASSQGTGGRDGYTF

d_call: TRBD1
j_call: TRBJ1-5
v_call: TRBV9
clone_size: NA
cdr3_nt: TGTGCCAGCAGCCGCGGGACAGACAATCAGCCCCAGCATTTT
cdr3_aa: CASSRGTDNQPQHF

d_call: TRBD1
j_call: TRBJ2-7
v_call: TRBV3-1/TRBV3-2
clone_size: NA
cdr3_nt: TGTGCCAGCAGCCAAGACAGGGGGTTAGGGGAGCAGTACTTC
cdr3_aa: CASSQDRGLGEQYF

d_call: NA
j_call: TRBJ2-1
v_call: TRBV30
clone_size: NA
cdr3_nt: TGTGCCTGGACTATCAGGTTTGAGCAGTTCTTC
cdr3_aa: CAWTIRFEQFF